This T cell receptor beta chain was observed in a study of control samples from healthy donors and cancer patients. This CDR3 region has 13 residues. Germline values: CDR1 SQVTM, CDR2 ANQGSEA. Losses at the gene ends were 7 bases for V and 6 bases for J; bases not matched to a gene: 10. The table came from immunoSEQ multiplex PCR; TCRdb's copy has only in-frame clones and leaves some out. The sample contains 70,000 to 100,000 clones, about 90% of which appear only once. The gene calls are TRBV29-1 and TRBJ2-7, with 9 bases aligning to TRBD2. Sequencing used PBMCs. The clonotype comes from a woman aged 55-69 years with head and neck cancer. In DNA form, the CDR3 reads TGCAGCGCCCATGAGGGACTAGCTGGCGAGCAGTACTTC. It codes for CSAHEGLAGEQYF.